These T cell receptor beta chains were read from a single sample in a study of blood T cell repertoires in COVID-19. Using immunoSEQ multiplex PCR, the repertoire was profiled, and TCRdb retains in-frame clones only, with some absent. The sample lists some 300,000 clones, around 91% occurring once. Specimen: PBMCs or T cells enriched from blood (not recorded which). These receptors all come from a woman aged 40 to 50 who had recovered from COVID-19. Both conserved end residues are part of each CDR3.

v_call: TRBV29-1; j_call: TRBJ2-4; cdr3_length: 11; cdr3_aa: CSGSSGNIQYF
v_call: TRBV5-8; j_call: TRBJ2-1; cdr3_length: 11; cdr3_aa: CASSSRDRQFF
v_call: TRBV4-1; j_call: TRBJ2-7; cdr3_length: 14; cdr3_aa: CASSHGQGGNEQYF
v_call: TRBV19; j_call: TRBJ1-2; cdr3_length: 14; cdr3_aa: CASSSLPRTGGYTF
v_call: TRBV30; j_call: TRBJ2-7; cdr3_length: 14; cdr3_aa: CAWSTIAGVYEQYF
v_call: TRBV28; j_call: TRBJ1-2; cdr3_length: 12; cdr3_aa: CASGRVTGGYTF
v_call: TRBV4-1; j_call: TRBJ1-2; cdr3_length: 14; cdr3_aa: CASSQVNQVHGYTF
v_call: TRBV11-2; j_call: TRBJ2-5; cdr3_length: 15; cdr3_aa: CASSLGAGHQETQYF
v_call: TRBV29-1; j_call: TRBJ1-2; cdr3_length: 12; cdr3_aa: CSVARSNYGYTF
v_call: TRBV5-1; j_call: TRBJ2-2; cdr3_length: 19; cdr3_aa: CASSSSGTSTFRNTGELFF
v_call: TRBV28; j_call: TRBJ1-5; cdr3_length: 15; cdr3_aa: CASFRQGDFGQPQHF
v_call: TRBV29-1; j_call: TRBJ1-4; cdr3_length: 17; cdr3_aa: CSVLSQGANRGNEKLFF
v_call: TRBV7-2; j_call: TRBJ2-7; cdr3_length: 18; cdr3_aa: CASSLKGTGILNLYEQYF
v_call: TRBV18; j_call: TRBJ1-6; cdr3_length: 17; cdr3_aa: CASSPQGSQANNSPLHF
v_call: TRBV4-1; j_call: TRBJ1-2; cdr3_length: 16; cdr3_aa: CASSQDPQGWGDGYTF
v_call: TRBV19; j_call: TRBJ2-1; cdr3_length: 18; cdr3_aa: CASSSLRGGLAGVIEQFF
v_call: TRBV27; j_call: TRBJ1-4; cdr3_length: 14; cdr3_aa: CASSLQGEREKLFF
v_call: TRBV7-9; j_call: TRBJ1-6; cdr3_length: 15; cdr3_aa: CASSLAPGINSPLHF
v_call: TRBV3-1/TRBV3-2; j_call: TRBJ1-5; cdr3_length: 17; cdr3_aa: CASSQDPSGYSNQPQHF
v_call: TRBV5-1; j_call: TRBJ2-7; cdr3_length: 16; cdr3_aa: CASSLAASGTSEEQYF
v_call: TRBV28; j_call: TRBJ1-6; cdr3_length: 12; cdr3_aa: CASSLRGSPLHF
v_call: TRBV18; j_call: TRBJ2-5; cdr3_length: 15; cdr3_aa: CASSSGQGGQETQYF
v_call: TRBV6-6; j_call: TRBJ2-7; cdr3_length: 15; cdr3_aa: CASSLDRDFTYEQYF
v_call: TRBV18; j_call: TRBJ1-5; cdr3_length: 15; cdr3_aa: CASSPLGTGTRAQHF
v_call: TRBV30; j_call: TRBJ2-5; cdr3_length: 14; cdr3_aa: CAWSFTSGEETQYF
v_call: TRBV18; j_call: TRBJ2-2; cdr3_length: 17; cdr3_aa: CASSPTTGGLNTGELFF
v_call: TRBV19; j_call: TRBJ2-5; cdr3_length: 13; cdr3_aa: CASTIVGQETQYF
v_call: TRBV7-3; j_call: TRBJ2-7; cdr3_length: 13; cdr3_aa: CASSLRQGVEQYF
v_call: TRBV7-3; j_call: TRBJ1-2; cdr3_length: 15; cdr3_aa: CASSLQGPPAGGYTF